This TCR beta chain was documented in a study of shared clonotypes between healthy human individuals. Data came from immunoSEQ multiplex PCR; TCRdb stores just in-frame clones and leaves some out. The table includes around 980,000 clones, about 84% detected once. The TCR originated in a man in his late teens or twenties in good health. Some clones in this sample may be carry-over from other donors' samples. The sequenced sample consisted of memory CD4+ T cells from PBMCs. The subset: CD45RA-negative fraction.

CDR3 in DNA: TGTGCCAGCAGCTTGGTGGGCCCGACAGGGGCTCCTGGAAACACCATATATTTT. Protein product: CASSLVGPTGAPGNTIYF. V and J are TRBV5-6 and TRBJ1-3, with 8 bases aligning to TRBD1. The V and J ends lost 0 bases and 2 bases, in that order; junction bases with no gene match: 10. The length of the CDR3 is 18 residues. In germline, CDR1 is SGHDT, CDR2 YYEEEE. The full variable domain, its missing parts supplied by reference TRBV5-6 and TRBJ1-3, is DAGVTQSPTHLIKTRGQQVTLRCSPKSGHDTVSWYQQALGQGPQFIFQYYEEEERQRGNFPDRFSGHQFPNYSSELNVNALLLGDSALYLCASSLVGPTGAPGNTIYFGEGSWLTVV.